This record concerns one T cell receptor (beta chain) sequence. Its antigen has not been determined. Per-nucleotide qualities are absent, and no much larger clonotype sits a single base away. PBMCs were isolated by Ficoll-Paque density gradient centrifugation. The entry originates in a study of T-cell memory formation after mild COVID-19 (dated by TCRdb to about 2021). The study in broad terms: Most TCR sequence clusters were specific to one of the two donors. T-cell clones expanding and contracting after mild COVID-19 in two donors were tracked by longitudinal TCRalpha and TCRbeta repertoire sequencing. Two young, previously healthy adult volunteers, one female and one male, were included in the cohort. Study-wide conclusions, independent of this receptor: From day 15 to 85, contracting clones showed balanced CD4/CD8 phenotypes, whereas a second wave of clones that expanded from day 15 to 37 leaned towards CD4+. Contracting CD4+ clones turned up mainly in the CM and EM memory subsets, whereas EMRA was where CD8+ clones were enriched. Only two mild cases were covered by the study, and larger cohorts that include severe cases with pre-infection samples were considered necessary. The detection of some responding clones in pre-infection memory suggests that pre-existing cross-reactive memory T cells joined the SARS-CoV-2 response. SARS-CoV-2 specificity was not confirmed for the second-wave clones peaking on day 37.

The germline V gene gives CDR1 as SGHRS and CDR2 as YFSETQ. The V end loses 4 bases and the J end loses 3 bases, and a stretch of 10 bases separates them. There are 14 amino acids in the CDR3, from cysteine to phenylalanine inclusive. Kept here is only the CDR3 DNA, which spans 42 bases and is read in frame from base 1. The listed sequencing device is Illumina NovaSeq 6000. Using 5'RACE with constant-segment primers, TCRalpha and TCRbeta cDNA libraries were constructed, with sample barcodes and unique molecular identifiers added in the process. RNA was extracted from every sample with Trizol reagent. Libraries were amplified in two PCR steps, with a second sample barcode and Illumina TruSeq adapters added in the second step. Libraries were sequenced on an Illumina NovaSeq with 2 x 150 bp paired-end reads. Concerning the study's data processing: Reads were demultiplexed and collapsed into UMI-guided consensus sequences with migec v1.2.7. Using mixcr v2.1.11, the UMI consensuses were aligned to TRA and TRB V and J templates and assembled into clonotypes. Clonotypes were classified as expanded or contracted when called significant by both edgeR and NoisET, with noise models trained on biological replicates. For edgeR calls, a false discovery rate-adjusted p below 0.01 and a log2 fold-change threshold of 1 were applied. As an exploratory analysis of dynamics, max-normalized trajectories of the 1000 most abundant clonotypes were examined with PCA combined with hierarchical clustering. Each responding clone was given a CD4 or CD8 phenotype based on the CD4+ and CD8+ repertoires, which had been sequenced separately. TCRdb itself trimmed the public reads at Q25 with fastp, ran MiXCR and retained productive beta chains. Entries are consolidated by CDR3 protein sequence, retaining the most common genes and DNA. TCRdb's processing, not the authors', yielded these V and J calls. Here the sample has roughly 280,000 distinct CDR3 sequences; roughly 15% occur a single time. The top ten constitute around a fifth of the sample.

Sequences were obtained from PBMCs or a T cell subset sorted from them (not recorded which). Recombination joined TRBV5-1 with TRBJ2-2; no D gene can be assigned with confidence. This receptor was identified in a man younger than 35 who had mild COVID-19 (a few samples of this study predate the infection). The sample titles of this study are shuffled in the database, so cell type and time point are left out; the donor was told from shared clones. In nucleotides, the sequence is TGCGCCAGCAGCGGTGAGGTTTACACCGGGGAGCTGTTTTTT. Its amino acids are CASSGEVYTGELFF. With the portions outside the CDR3 filled from the reference TRBV5-1 and TRBJ2-2 genes, the complete variable region becomes KAGVTQTPRYLIKTRGQQVTLSCSPISGHRSVSWYQQTPGQGLQFLFEYFSETQRNKGNFPGRFSGRQFSNSRSEMNVSTLELGDSALYLCASSGEVYTGELFFGEGSRLTVL.